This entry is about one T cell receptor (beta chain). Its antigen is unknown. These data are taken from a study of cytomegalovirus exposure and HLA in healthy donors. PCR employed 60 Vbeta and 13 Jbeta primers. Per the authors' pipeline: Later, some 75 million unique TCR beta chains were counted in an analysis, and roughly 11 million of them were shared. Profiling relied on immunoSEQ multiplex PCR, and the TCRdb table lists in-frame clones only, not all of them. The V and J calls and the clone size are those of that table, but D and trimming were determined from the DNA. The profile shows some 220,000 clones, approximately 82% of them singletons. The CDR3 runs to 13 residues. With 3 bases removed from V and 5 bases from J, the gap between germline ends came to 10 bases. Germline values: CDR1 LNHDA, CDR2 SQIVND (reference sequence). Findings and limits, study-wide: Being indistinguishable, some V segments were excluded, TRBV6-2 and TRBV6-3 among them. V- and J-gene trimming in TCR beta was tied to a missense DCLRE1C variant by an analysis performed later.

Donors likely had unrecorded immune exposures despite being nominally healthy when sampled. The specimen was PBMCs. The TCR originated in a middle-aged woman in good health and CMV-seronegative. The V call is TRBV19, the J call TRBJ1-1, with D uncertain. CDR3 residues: CASSILRGTEAFF. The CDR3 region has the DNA TGTGCCAGTAGTATTCTGCGCGGAACTGAAGCTTTCTTT.